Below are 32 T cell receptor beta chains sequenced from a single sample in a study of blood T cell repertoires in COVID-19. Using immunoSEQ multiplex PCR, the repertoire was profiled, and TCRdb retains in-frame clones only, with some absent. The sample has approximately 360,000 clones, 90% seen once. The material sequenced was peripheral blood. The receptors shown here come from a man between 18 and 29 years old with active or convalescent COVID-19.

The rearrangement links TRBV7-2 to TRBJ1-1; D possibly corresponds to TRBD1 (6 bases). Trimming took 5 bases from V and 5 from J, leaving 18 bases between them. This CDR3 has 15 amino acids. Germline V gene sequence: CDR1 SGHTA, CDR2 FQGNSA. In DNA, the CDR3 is TGTGCCAGCAGCAACCCAGGGGCACCGAAAACTGAAGCTTTCTTT. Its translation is CASSNPGAPKTEAFF. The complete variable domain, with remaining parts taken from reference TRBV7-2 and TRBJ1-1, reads GAGVSQSPSNKVTEKGKDVELRCDPISGHTALYWYRQSLGQGLEFLIYFQGNSAPDKSGLPSDRFSAERTGGSVSTLTIQRTQQEDSAVYLCASSNPGAPKTEAFFGQGTRLTVV.

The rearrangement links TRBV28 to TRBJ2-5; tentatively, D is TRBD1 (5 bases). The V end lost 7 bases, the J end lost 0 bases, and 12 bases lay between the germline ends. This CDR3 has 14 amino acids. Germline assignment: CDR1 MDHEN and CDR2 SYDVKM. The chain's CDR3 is CASNTGTYQETQYF. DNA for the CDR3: TGTGCCAGCAATACAGGAACGTACCAAGAGACCCAGTACTTC.

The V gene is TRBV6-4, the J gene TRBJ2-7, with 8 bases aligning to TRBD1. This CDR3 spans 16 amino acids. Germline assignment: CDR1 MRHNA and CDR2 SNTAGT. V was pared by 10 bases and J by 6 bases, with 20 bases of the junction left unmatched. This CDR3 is CATPNTGGPRIREQYF. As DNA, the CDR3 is TGTGCCACTCCTAATACAGGGGGTCCACGAATTCGCGAGCAGTACTTC.

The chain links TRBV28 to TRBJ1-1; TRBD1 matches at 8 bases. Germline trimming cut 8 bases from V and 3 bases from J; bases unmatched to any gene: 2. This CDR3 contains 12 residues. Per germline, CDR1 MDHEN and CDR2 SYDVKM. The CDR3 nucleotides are TGTGCCAGCCGGGACAGGTACACTGAAGCTTTCTTT. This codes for CASRDRYTEAFF.

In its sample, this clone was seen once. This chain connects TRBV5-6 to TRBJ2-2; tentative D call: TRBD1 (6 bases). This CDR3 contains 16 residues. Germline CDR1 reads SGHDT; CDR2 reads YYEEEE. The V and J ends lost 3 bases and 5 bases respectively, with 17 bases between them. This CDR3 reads CASSSPGTPSTGELFF. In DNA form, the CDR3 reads TGTGCCAGCAGCTCCCCCGGGACACCTAGTACCGGGGAGCTGTTTTTT.

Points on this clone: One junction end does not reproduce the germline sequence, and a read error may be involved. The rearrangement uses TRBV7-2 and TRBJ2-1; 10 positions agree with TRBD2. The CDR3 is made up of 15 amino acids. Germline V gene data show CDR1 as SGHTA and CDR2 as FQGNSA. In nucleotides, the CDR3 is TGTGCCAGCAGCCTAGCGGGAGCTTCCTACAATGAGCAGTTCTTC. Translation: CASSLAGASYNEQFF.

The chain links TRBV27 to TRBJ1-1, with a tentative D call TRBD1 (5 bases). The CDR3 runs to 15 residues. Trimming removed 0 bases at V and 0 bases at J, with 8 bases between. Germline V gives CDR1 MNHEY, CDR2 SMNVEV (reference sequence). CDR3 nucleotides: TGTGCCAGCAGTTTATCTCCAGGGATGAACACTGAAGCTTTCTTT. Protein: CASSLSPGMNTEAFF.

The CDR3: CASSLIAGSNTEAFF. The CDR3 DNA is TGCGCCAGCAGCTTGATCGCAGGGTCGAACACTGAAGCTTTCTTT. The V and J genes are TRBV5-1 and TRBJ1-1; weak D call: TRBD1 (5 bases). Germline CDR1 reads SGHRS; CDR2 reads YFSETQ. This CDR3 has 15 amino acids. V was shortened by 1 base and J by 1 base, with 11 bases between the two germline ends.

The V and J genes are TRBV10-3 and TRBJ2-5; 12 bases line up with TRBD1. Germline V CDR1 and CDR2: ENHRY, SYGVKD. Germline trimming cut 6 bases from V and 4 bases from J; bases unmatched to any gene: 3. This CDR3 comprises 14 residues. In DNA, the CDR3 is TGTGCCATCAGGGGACAGGGGGCGGGAGAGACCCAGTACTTC. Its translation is CAIRGQGAGETQYF.

CDR3 in amino acids: CSVAGGGDTQYF. The CDR3 DNA follows: TGCAGCGTTGCTGGGGGGGGAGATACGCAGTATTTT. The chain carries TRBV29-1 and TRBJ2-3; 7 bases match TRBD2. In germline, CDR1 is SQVTM, CDR2 ANQGSEA. V was clipped by 4 bases and J by 5 bases; unmatched bases: 3. CDR3 length: 12 residues.

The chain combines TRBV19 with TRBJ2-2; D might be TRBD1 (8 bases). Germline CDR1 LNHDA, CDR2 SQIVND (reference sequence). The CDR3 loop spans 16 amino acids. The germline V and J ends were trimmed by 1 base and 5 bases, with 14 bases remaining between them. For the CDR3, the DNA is TGTGCCAGTAGTATAGCAGGACAGGGAGGGACCGGGGAGCTGTTTTTT. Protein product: CASSIAGQGGTGELFF.

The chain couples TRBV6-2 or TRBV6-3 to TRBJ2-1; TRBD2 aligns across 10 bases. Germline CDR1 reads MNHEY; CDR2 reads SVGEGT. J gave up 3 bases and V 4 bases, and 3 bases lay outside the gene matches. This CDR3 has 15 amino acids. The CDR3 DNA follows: TGTGCCAGCAGTTCCCTAGCGGGGGACTACAATGAGCAGTTCTTC. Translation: CASSSLAGDYNEQFF.

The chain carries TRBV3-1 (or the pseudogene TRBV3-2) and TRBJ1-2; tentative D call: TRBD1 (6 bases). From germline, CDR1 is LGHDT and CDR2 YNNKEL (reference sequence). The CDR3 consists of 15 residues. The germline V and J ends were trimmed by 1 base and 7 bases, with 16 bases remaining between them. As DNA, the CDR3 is TGTGCCAGCAGCCAAGTACGGCAGGGGAAGGGTGGCTACACCTTC. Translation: CASSQVRQGKGGYTF.

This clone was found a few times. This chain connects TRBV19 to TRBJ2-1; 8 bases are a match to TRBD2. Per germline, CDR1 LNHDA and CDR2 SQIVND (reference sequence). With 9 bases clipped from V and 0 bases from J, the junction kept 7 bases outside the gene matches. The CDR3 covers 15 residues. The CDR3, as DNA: TGTGCCAGCCAAAGGAGCGGGAGCTCCTACAATGAGCAGTTCTTC. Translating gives CASQRSGSSYNEQFF.

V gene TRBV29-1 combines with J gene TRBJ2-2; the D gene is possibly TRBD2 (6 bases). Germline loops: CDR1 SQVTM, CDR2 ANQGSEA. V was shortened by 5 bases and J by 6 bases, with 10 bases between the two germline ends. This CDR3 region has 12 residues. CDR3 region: CSVQGGAGELFF. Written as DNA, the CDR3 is TGCAGCGTTCAGGGAGGAGCCGGGGAGCTGTTTTTT.

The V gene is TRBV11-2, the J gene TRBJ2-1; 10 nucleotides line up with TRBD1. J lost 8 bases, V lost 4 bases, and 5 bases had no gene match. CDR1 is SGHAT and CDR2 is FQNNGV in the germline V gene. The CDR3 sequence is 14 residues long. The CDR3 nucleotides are TGTGCCAGCAGCTCGACAGGGGGCTGGGATGAGCAGTTCTTC. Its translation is CASSSTGGWDEQFF.

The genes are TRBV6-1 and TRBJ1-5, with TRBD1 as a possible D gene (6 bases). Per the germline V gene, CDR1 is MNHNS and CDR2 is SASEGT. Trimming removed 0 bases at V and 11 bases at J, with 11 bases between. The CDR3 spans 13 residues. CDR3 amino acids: CASSEASGETQHF. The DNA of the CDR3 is TGTGCCAGCAGTGAAGCGTCAGGGGAAACCCAGCATTTT.

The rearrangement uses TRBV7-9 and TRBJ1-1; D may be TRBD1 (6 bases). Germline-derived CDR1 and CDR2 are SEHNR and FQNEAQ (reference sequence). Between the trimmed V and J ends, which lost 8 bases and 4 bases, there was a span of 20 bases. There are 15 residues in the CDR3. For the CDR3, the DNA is TGTGCCAGCGCCCCACGTGGGGGCTCGGGCACTGAAGCTTTCTTT. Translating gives CASAPRGGSGTEAFF. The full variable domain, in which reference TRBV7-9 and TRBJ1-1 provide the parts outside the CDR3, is DTGVSQNPRHKITKRGQNVTFRCDPISEHNRLYWYRQTLGQGPEFLTYFQNEAQLEKSRLLSDRFSAERPKGSFSTLEIQRTEQGDSAMYLCASAPRGGSGTEAFFGQGTRLTVV.

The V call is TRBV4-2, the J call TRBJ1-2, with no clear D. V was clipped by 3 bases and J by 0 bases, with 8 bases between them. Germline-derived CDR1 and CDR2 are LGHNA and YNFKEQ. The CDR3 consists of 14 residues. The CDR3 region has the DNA TGTGCCAGCAGCCAGGACTTAGCTAACTATGGCTACACCTTC. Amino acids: CASSQDLANYGYTF.

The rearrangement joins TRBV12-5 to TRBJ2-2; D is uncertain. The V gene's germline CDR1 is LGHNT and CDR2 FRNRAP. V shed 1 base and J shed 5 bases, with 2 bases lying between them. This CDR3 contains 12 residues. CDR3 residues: CASGLATGELFF. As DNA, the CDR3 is TGTGCTAGTGGTTTGGCGACCGGGGAGCTGTTTTTT.

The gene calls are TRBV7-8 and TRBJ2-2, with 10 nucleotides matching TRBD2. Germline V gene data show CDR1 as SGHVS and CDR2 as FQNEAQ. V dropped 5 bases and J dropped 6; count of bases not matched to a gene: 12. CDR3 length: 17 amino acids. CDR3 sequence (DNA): TGTGCCAGCAGCAGCAGGACTAGCGGAAGAATAGCCGGGGAGCTGTTTTTT. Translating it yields CASSSRTSGRIAGELFF.

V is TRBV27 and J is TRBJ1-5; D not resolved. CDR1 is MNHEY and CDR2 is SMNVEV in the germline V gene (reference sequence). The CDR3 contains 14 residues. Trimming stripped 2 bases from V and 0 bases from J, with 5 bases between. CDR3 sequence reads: CASSLHTSNQPQHF. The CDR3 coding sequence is TGTGCCAGCAGTTTACACACTAGCAATCAGCCCCAGCATTTT.

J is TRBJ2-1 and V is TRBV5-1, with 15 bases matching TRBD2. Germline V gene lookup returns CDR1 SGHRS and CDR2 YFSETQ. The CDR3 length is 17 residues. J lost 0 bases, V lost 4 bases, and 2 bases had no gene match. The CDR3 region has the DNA TGCGCCAGCAGCCGGACTAGCGGGGGGGCCTCCTACAATGAGCAGTTCTTC. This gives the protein CASSRTSGGASYNEQFF.

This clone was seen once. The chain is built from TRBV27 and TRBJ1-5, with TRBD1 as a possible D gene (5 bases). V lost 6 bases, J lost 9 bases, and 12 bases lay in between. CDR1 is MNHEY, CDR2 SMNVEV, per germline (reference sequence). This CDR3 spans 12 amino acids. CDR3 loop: CASSSGWGPQHF. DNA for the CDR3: TGTGCCAGCAGCTCAGGGTGGGGGCCCCAGCATTTT.

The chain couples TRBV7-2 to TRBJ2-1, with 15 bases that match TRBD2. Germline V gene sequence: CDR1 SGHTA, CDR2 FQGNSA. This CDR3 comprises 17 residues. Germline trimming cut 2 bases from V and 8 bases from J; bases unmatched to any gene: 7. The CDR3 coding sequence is TGTGCCAGCAGCTTATTGGGACTAGCGGGAGGCGGCTATGAGCAGTTCTTC. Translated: CASSLLGLAGGGYEQFF.

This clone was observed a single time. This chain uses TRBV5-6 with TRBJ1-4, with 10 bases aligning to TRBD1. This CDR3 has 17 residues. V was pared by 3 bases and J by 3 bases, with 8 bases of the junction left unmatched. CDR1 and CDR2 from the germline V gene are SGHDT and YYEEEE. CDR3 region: CASSSQTGGISNEKLFF. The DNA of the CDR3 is TGTGCCAGCAGCTCCCAGACAGGGGGCATATCTAATGAAAAACTGTTTTTT. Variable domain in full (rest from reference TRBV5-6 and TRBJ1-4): DAGVTQSPTHLIKTRGQQVTLRCSPKSGHDTVSWYQQALGQGPQFIFQYYEEEERQRGNFPDRFSGHQFPNYSSELNVNALLLGDSALYLCASSSQTGGISNEKLFFGSGTQLSVL.

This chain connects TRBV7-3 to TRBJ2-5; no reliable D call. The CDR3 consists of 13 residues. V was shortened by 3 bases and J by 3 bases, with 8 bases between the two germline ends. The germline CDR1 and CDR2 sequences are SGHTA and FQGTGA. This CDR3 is CASSFTREETQYF. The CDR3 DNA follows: TGTGCCAGCAGCTTTACCCGCGAAGAGACCCAGTACTTC.

This chain's CDR3 is CASSQPLRAEGNTEAFF. The CDR3 DNA reads TGTGCCAGCAGCCAGCCACTTCGGGCCGAGGGAAACACTGAAGCTTTCTTT. The V gene is TRBV4-2, the J gene TRBJ1-1; D call uncertain. The V end was cut by 3 bases, the J end by 2 bases, with 19 bases between. Germline-derived CDR1 and CDR2 are LGHNA and YNFKEQ. This CDR3 has 17 residues.

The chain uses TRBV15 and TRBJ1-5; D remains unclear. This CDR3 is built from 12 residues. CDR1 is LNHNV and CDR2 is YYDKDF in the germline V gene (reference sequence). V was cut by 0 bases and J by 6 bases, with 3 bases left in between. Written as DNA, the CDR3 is TGTGCCACCAGCAGAGATAGTCAGCCCCAGCATTTT. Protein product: CATSRDSQPQHF.

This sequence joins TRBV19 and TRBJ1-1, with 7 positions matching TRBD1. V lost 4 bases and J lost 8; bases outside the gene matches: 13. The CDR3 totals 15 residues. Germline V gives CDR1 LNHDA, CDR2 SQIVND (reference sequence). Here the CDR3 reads CASSKNPTGFSEAFF. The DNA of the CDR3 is TGTGCCAGTAGTAAGAACCCGACAGGGTTCTCCGAAGCTTTCTTT.

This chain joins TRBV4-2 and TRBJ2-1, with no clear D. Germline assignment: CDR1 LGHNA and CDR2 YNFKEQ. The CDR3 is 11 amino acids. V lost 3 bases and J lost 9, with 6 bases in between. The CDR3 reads CASSQETEQFF. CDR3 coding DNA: TGTGCCAGCAGCCAGGAGACTGAGCAGTTCTTC.

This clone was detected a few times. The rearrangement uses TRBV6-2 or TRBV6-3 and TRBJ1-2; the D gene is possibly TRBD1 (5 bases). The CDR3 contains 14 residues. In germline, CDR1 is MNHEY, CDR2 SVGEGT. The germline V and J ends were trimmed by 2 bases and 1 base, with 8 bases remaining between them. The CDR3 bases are TGTGCCAGCAGTTACACGACAGTTAACTATGGCTACACCTTC. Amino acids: CASSYTTVNYGYTF.